One T cell receptor (beta chain) is described in this entry. Its cognate antigen is unknown. This sample is drawn from a study of Ad26.COV2.S vaccination and SARS-CoV-2 variants. Looking at the study overall: The vaccine Ad26.COV2.S was put into the muscle once, or twice with 56 days between. General observations from the study: Post-vaccination spike-specific CD8+ and CD4+ T cell responses reportedly had substantial breadth. Vaccinated and placebo-treated recipients had similar non-spike TCR breadth.

Treatment defined: about 20 received Ad26.COV2.S at low or high dose, single or two shots; 5 received placebo; per-sample allocation not given. Day 63 after the first vaccine or placebo injection was the time point for sampling. In Boston, an adult donor aged 18-55 years took part. The CDR3 extends over 13 amino acids. V shed 2 bases and J shed 0 bases, with 2 bases lying between them. Germline lookup yields CDR1 KGHSY and CDR2 FQNENV. This table comes from immunoSEQ multiplex PCR, and its TCRdb copy is limited to in-frame clones, with some not included. The data contain around 450,000 clones, about 88% of them seen just once; the ten biggest clones take up around 2.5%.

The sequencing here drew on peripheral blood, taken in a trial of Ad26.COV2.S vaccine versus placebo. The clonotype comes from a person aged 18-60 years who received the Ad26.COV2.S COVID-19 vaccine or a placebo. The rearrangement uses TRBV16 and TRBJ1-3, with D hard to call. The CDR3 here is CASSQHSGNTIYF. CDR3 in DNA: TGTGCCAGCAGCCAACACTCTGGAAACACCATATATTTT.